This TCR beta chain derives from a study of post-analysis software for immune sequencing data. Whole-study context: The patients showed relapsing-remitting, secondary progressive and progressive-relapsing multiple sclerosis courses. Study results and limitations: The F measure placed samples prepared in the same batch into strongly shared clusters. Significantly lower normalized Chao1 diversity was found in patients with multiple sclerosis relative to controls. In patients, about 5 TRBV segments were more frequent than in controls, with TRBV5-6, TRBV5-1 and TRBV20-1 among them.

Unique molecular identifiers were present in the TCR beta cDNA libraries. Approximately 550,000 cDNA molecules came from around 0.96 to 9.9 million T cells. TCRdb re-called the PCR reads with MiXCR, one entry per CDR3 protein. The table records 700,000 to 800,000 distinct CDR3 sequences, 30% of them present only once. This clonotype occurred many times. The antigen remains undetermined. V was clipped by 6 bases and J by 6 bases, with 21 bases between them. The CDR3 loop spans 16 amino acids. The V gene's germline CDR1 is SGHVS and CDR2 FNYEAQ. The sequencing sample was made of blood. The receptor was derived from a girl aged 10-17 years with multiple sclerosis. The gene calls are TRBV7-6 and TRBJ2-1; D uncertain. CDR3: CASSHDRPQNPNEQFF. In DNA form, the CDR3 reads TGTGCCAGCAGTCACGACCGGCCGCAGAACCCCAATGAGCAGTTCTTC.